This T cell receptor (beta chain) came from a study of blood T cell repertoires in COVID-19. The overall study: COVID-19 samples, acute and convalescent, were from the United States, Italy and Spain. PBMCs, B-cell-depleted T cells, or T cells were the source of the cDNA or gDNA that made up the material.

Method: immunoSEQ multiplex PCR; TCRdb's copy keeps in-frame clones and lacks some. The repertoire holds over 60,000 clones, with 89% as singletons. This clone was counted between two and nine times. V was clipped by 0 bases and J by 6 bases; unmatched bases: 10. The V gene's germline CDR1 is SGHRS and CDR2 YFSETQ. The CDR3 totals 16 residues. The J gene is TRBJ2-7, the V gene TRBV5-1; TRBD1 aligns across 9 bases. The sequenced sample was peripheral blood. The source is a man aged 80 or over with acute or convalescent COVID-19. The CDR3 DNA is TGCGCCAGCAGCTTGGCGGGACAGGGATGGGGCTCCGAGCAGTACTTC. Its translation is CASSLAGQGWGSEQYF.